This is a list of T cell receptor beta chains from one sample in a study of shared clonotypes between healthy human individuals. Profiling relied on immunoSEQ multiplex PCR, and the TCRdb table lists in-frame clones only, not all of them. The sample has some 1,100,000 clones, 70% to 80% seen once. Sequencing used memory CD4+ T cells from PBMCs. These receptors were collected from a man aged 18 to 30 in good health. Some clones in this sample may be carry-over from other donors' samples. CDR3s include the opening cysteine and the closing phenylalanine or tryptophan. D genes are given only for firm matches. Size is omitted from some rows. Given values are once, few, many or a class for expanded clones.

>TRBV28|TRBJ2-7|-|TRBD1
CASSRPGQFYEQYF
TGTGCCAGCAGCCGACCGGGACAGTTCTACGAGCAGTACTTC
>TRBV28|TRBJ2-7|-|-
CASGAKFYEQYF
TGTGCCAGCGGTGCTAAATTCTACGAGCAGTACTTC
>TRBV7-2|TRBJ1-5|few|-
CASSLTGTQHF
TGTGCCAGCAGCTTAACCGGGACCCAGCATTTT
>TRBV28|TRBJ1-2|once|TRBD1
CASSFRRPGGSYGYTF
TGTGCCAGCAGTTTTCGTCGGCCAGGGGGTAGCTATGGCTACACCTTC
>TRBV7-2|TRBJ2-2|-|-
CASSSTGSGELFF
TGTGCCAGCAGCTCCACAGGGTCCGGGGAGCTGTTTTTT
>TRBV25-1|TRBJ1-1|-|-
CASRGTANTEAFF
TGTGCCAGCAGAGGGACGGCTAACACTGAAGCTTTCTTT
>TRBV19|TRBJ1-5|-|-
CASIVQRKSNQPQHF
TGTGCCAGTATCGTACAGCGGAAAAGCAATCAGCCCCAGCATTTT
>TRBV21-1|TRBJ2-3|-|-
CASSRLTGNGTDTQYF
TGTGCCAGCAGCAGGCTGACAGGGAATGGAACAGATACGCAGTATTTT
>TRBV4-2|TRBJ1-2|-|TRBD1
CASSQAPQGTGYGYTF
TGTGCCAGCAGCCAAGCCCCACAGGGGACGGGCTATGGCTACACCTTC
>TRBV9|TRBJ2-3|-|TRBD2
CASSEPRGADTQYF
TGTGCCAGCAGCGAGCCCCGGGGGGCAGATACGCAGTATTTT
>TRBV5-4|TRBJ2-5|-|-
CASSLDRGSQETQYF
TGTGCCAGCAGCCTGGATCGGGGCAGCCAAGAGACCCAGTACTTC
>TRBV6-6|TRBJ2-7|once|-
CASSYRTTKNYEQYF
TGTGCCAGCAGTTACAGGACTACCAAGAACTACGAGCAGTACTTC
>TRBV7-9|TRBJ1-1|-|-
CASSLAPPGTEAFF
TGTGCCAGCAGCTTGGCCCCCCCGGGTACTGAAGCTTTCTTT
>TRBV28|TRBJ2-3|-|-
CASSLGADRTDTQYF
TGTGCCAGCAGTTTGGGAGCGGACCGCACAGATACGCAGTATTTT
>TRBV6-6|TRBJ1-2|many|TRBD1
CASLGQGASYTF
TGTGCCAGCTTAGGACAGGGGGCTAGCTACACCTTC
>TRBV2|TRBJ1-2|many|-
CAGGTDYGYTF
TGTGCCGGCGGGACGGACTATGGCTACACCTTC
>TRBV5-6|TRBJ2-2|-|-
CASSLGLADGELFF
TGTGCCAGCAGCTTGGGTCTCGCCGACGGGGAGCTGTTTTTT
>TRBV7-6|TRBJ2-2|-|TRBD1
CASSSRDRGHGELFF
TGTGCCAGCAGCTCCCGGGACAGGGGGCACGGGGAGCTGTTTTTT
>TRBV9|TRBJ2-1|-|TRBD2
CASSVSVAGASGNEQFF
TGTGCCAGCAGCGTCTCAGTAGCGGGAGCATCGGGAAATGAGCAGTTCTTC
>TRBV5-1|TRBJ2-7|-|-
CASSRDPVNSYEQYF
TGCGCCAGCAGCCGGGACCCAGTAAACTCCTACGAGCAGTACTTC
>TRBV5-4|TRBJ2-7|-|-
CASSAQRLPYEQYF
TGTGCCAGCAGCGCACAGAGACTGCCCTACGAGCAGTACTTC
>TRBV27|TRBJ2-7|-|TRBD1
CASSLGDRTYEQYF
TGTGCCAGCAGTTTGGGGGACAGGACCTACGAGCAGTACTTC
>TRBV2|TRBJ1-2|-|TRBD1
CASTLDRGKSRYTF
TGTGCCAGCACTCTCGACAGGGGCAAAAGCCGCTACACCTTC